The source of this T cell receptor beta chain is a study of regulatory T cells in long-lasting Graves disease. This clonotype was seen repeatedly, ten times or more. Germline CDR1 is SGHDT and CDR2 is YYEEEE. The trim removed 2 bases at V and 6 bases at J, leaving 6 bases unmatched. The CDR3 covers 15 residues. HTBI primers from iRepertoire and Arm-PCR of CDR3 regions yielded the TCR beta libraries. TCRdb called the multiplex PCR reads again in MiXCR, with one record for every CDR3 protein. The sample includes 200,000 to 250,000 distinct CDR3 sequences, approximately 19% of them seen just once. Time point of the sample: newly diagnosed GD, antithyroid drugs for less than 3 months. Making the TCR library involved RNA that had been extracted from PBMCs. These same records also appear under a second study, on T cells in Graves' hyperthyroidism and ophthalmopathy. From that report: Diagnoses rested on clinical symptoms, serum thyroxine and TRAb, thyroid ultrasound and orbital computed tomography. The HTBI primer set drove a first-round RT-PCR of the TCR CDR3.

The input for sequencing was peripheral blood mononuclear cells (PBMCs), taken at new diagnosis, from a patient treated with antithyroid drugs. This receptor was obtained from a woman aged 25 to 39 with Graves disease. This chain joins TRBV5-6 and TRBJ2-1, with 9 bases fitting TRBD2. The CDR3 nucleotides are TGTGCCAGCAGCTTTAAGTCTAGCGGGGCCAATGAGCAGTTCTTC. The encoded protein is CASSFKSSGANEQFF.